The present T cell receptor (beta chain) was sequenced within a study of naive and memory T cell subsets. A UMI-containing oligonucleotide was joined by 3' ligation to the TCR cDNA template. RNA was extracted from under 3 ml of whole blood of healthy adults. Unsorted total RNA, roughly 1 to 1000 ng, was DNase treated before reverse transcription. Per germline, CDR1 SGHTA and CDR2 FQGTGA. The V gene end was trimmed by 5 bases and the J gene end by 5 bases; junction bases not matched to a gene: 4. This CDR3 has 13 amino acids. Study conclusions and caveats: Potentially, T cell activation and differentiation skew this RNA-based measurement.

The sample holds a few counts of this clonotype. Its specificity is not known. Ligated cDNA underwent four rounds of PCR with nested alpha and beta constant region primers and SP2. TCRdb re-analysed the 5' RACE reads in MiXCR, keeping a single row per CDR3 protein. Altogether about 62,000 distinct CDR3 sequences are present, 7% to 8% being singletons, with the ten largest covering roughly 19%. V is TRBV7-3 and J is TRBJ2-7; 9 positions agree with TRBD1. The clonotype originates from a female donor in good health. CDR3 residues: CASSHTGGDEQYF. The CDR3, as DNA: TGTGCCAGCAGCCATACAGGGGGCGACGAGCAGTACTTC. The whole variable domain, filled in from reference TRBV7-3 and TRBJ2-7, reads GAGVSQTPSNKVTEKGKYVELRCDPISGHTALYWYRQSLGQGPEFLIYFQGTGAADDSGLPNDRFFAVRPEGSVSTLKIQRTERGDSAVYLCASSHTGGDEQYFGPGTRLTVT.